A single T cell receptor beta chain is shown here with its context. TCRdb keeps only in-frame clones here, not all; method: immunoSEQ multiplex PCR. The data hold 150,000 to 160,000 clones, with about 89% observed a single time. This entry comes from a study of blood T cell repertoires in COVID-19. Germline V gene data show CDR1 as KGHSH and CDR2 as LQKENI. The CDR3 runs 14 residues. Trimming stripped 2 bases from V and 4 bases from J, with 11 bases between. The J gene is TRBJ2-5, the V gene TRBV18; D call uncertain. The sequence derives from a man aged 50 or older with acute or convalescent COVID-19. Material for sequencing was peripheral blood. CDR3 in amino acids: CASSPSIVRETQYF. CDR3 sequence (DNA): TGTGCCAGCTCACCATCCATAGTCCGAGAGACCCAGTACTTC.